The 8 T cell receptor beta chains below were found in one sample sequenced in a study of T cell responses to AZD1222 COVID-19 vaccine. Profiled with immunoSEQ multiplex PCR; TCRdb holds only in-frame clones, not every one. This table has under 200,000 clones, approximately 90% appearing once. The sequenced sample was peripheral blood, obtained on day 0 of AZD1222 vaccination. The receptors originated from an adult in good health.

The J gene is TRBJ1-4, the V gene TRBV24-1, with D maybe TRBD1 (5 bases). This CDR3 is built from 14 residues. The V and J ends lost 4 bases and 8 bases respectively, with 13 bases between them. Germline assignment: CDR1 KGHDR and CDR2 SFDVKD. The CDR3 is CATSEARGSEKLFF. DNA for the CDR3: TGTGCCACCAGTGAGGCCCGGGGGTCAGAAAAACTGTTTTTT.

V and J are TRBV19 and TRBJ1-1, with 8 bases aligning to TRBD1. This CDR3 has 14 residues. J lost 5 bases, V lost 5 bases, and 7 bases had no gene match. Per the germline V gene, CDR1 is LNHDA and CDR2 is SQIVND (reference sequence). The CDR3 DNA reads TGTGCCAGTAGTCTGTACAACAGGGGGACTGAAGCTTTCTTT. This codes for CASSLYNRGTEAFF.

As for this clone: This sample includes further DNA sequences coding for the same CDR3. The CDR3 reads CASSLGTGSYGYTF. The CDR3 DNA sequence: TGCGCCAGCAGCTTGGGAACTGGGAGCTATGGCTACACCTTC. The V gene is TRBV5-1, the J gene TRBJ1-2; D gene uncertain. The CDR3 covers 14 residues. Trimming left V 0 bases short and J 4 bases short, with 10 bases between. CDR1 SGHRS and CDR2 YFSETQ come from the germline V gene.

This clone showed up just once. The chain links TRBV9 to TRBJ2-6; D may match TRBD1 or TRBD2 (5 bases each). Per germline, CDR1 SGDLS and CDR2 YYNGEE. CDR3 length: 21 residues. Trimming shortened V by 3 bases and J by 0 bases, and 25 bases separated the two germline ends. The CDR3 DNA follows: TGTGCCAGCAGCGATCACCCGGATGAACCGGGACCTTACTCTGGGGCCAACGTCCTGACTTTC. This codes for CASSDHPDEPGPYSGANVLTF.

V and J are TRBV28 and TRBJ1-3, with a possible D match to TRBD1 (5 bases). The CDR3 runs to 14 residues. With 6 bases removed from V and 0 bases from J, the gap between germline ends came to 9 bases. Germline V gene data show CDR1 as MDHEN and CDR2 as SYDVKM. For the CDR3, the DNA is TGTGCCAGCAGCCTCGGACACTCTGGAAACACCATATATTTT. This sequence encodes CASSLGHSGNTIYF.

The chain is built from TRBV11-3 and TRBJ2-7; possibly TRBD1 for D (6 bases). Germline CDR1 reads SGHNT; CDR2 reads YENEEA. V was pared by 4 bases and J by 2 bases, with 18 bases between. The CDR3 loop spans 16 amino acids. CDR3 in amino acids: CASSSLNRDHPYEQYF. In DNA form, the CDR3 reads TGTGCCAGCAGCTCCCTAAACAGGGATCATCCCTACGAGCAGTACTTC. Full variable domain (missing parts from reference TRBV11-3 and TRBJ2-7): EAGVVQSPRYKIIEKKQPVAFWCNPISGHNTLYWYLQNLGQGPELLIRYENEEAVDDSQLPKDRFSAERLKGVDSTLKIQPAELGDSAVYLCASSSLNRDHPYEQYFGPGTRLTVT.

V and J are TRBV3-1 (or the pseudogene TRBV3-2) and TRBJ2-3, with D maybe TRBD2 (6 bases). The V gene lost 0 bases and the J gene lost 0 bases, with 13 bases spanning the gap. This CDR3 region has 17 residues. The germline CDR1 and CDR2 sequences are LGHDT and YNNKEL (reference sequence). The CDR3 nucleotides are TGTGCCAGCAGCCAAGAGGCGAGCGGGTGGAGCACAGATACGCAGTATTTT. Translating it yields CASSQEASGWSTDTQYF.

This chain connects TRBV7-2 to TRBJ2-1; 7 bases line up with TRBD1. The junction had 8 bases not matched to a gene; V was cut back by 4 bases and J by 8 bases. There are 14 residues in the CDR3. Germline V gene data show CDR1 as SGHTA and CDR2 as FQGNSA. The CDR3 region has the DNA TGTGCCAGCAGCTCCTACAGGGGTGGTGATGAGCAGTTCTTC. It codes for CASSSYRGGDEQFF.